One sample yielded the 18 T cell receptor beta chains listed below, sequenced in a study of control samples from healthy donors and cancer patients. Sequencing was performed with immunoSEQ multiplex PCR; in TCRdb, only in-frame clones are kept and a portion is missing. The data hold approximately 140,000 clones, with more than 85% observed a single time. Sequenced material: blood. The receptor set was obtained from a man in his late teens or twenties in good health.

The chain joins TRBV19 to TRBJ1-5; D is ambiguous. The V gene lost 0 bases and the J gene lost 2 bases, with 8 bases spanning the gap. Germline CDR1 reads LNHDA; CDR2 reads SQIVND (reference sequence). The CDR3 sequence is 15 residues long. The CDR3 reads CASSIDLGGNQPQHF. The CDR3 DNA reads TGTGCCAGTAGTATAGATCTCGGGGGCAATCAGCCCCAGCATTTT.

About this clone: Other nucleotide sequences from this sample produce the same CDR3. V is TRBV19 and J is TRBJ1-3, with D uncertain. V was trimmed by 6 bases and J by 4 bases, leaving 7 bases between them. CDR1 is LNHDA and CDR2 is SQIVND in the germline V gene (reference sequence). This CDR3 spans 12 amino acids. CDR3 sequence (DNA): TGTGCCAGTAGCCCCCCGGGAAACACCATATATTTT. It specifies CASSPPGNTIYF.

This clone appeared once. J is TRBJ1-4 and V is TRBV5-6; maybe TRBD1 (5 bases). V lost 0 bases and J 2 bases, leaving 11 bases between the germline ends. CDR3 size: 16 residues. Per germline, CDR1 SGHDT and CDR2 YYEEEE. DNA for the CDR3: TGTGCCAGCAGCTTGGTTCCAGGGTTCACTAATGAAAAACTGTTTTTT. Residues: CASSLVPGFTNEKLFF.

The chain joins TRBV11-2 to TRBJ1-1; D is uncertain. Trimming took off 5 bases at V and 3 bases at J, with 10 bases between the two ends. The germline CDR1 and CDR2 sequences are SGHAT and FQNNGV. This CDR3 region has 13 residues. In nucleotides, the CDR3 is TGTGCCAGCAGCAACCGTCCGGACACTGAAGCTTTCTTT. This encodes CASSNRPDTEAFF.

In its sample, this clone was seen a few times. This rearrangement joins TRBV7-9 to TRBJ1-5; D gene ambiguous. V gave up 1 base and J gave up 1 base, with 8 bases separating them. Germline loops: CDR1 SEHNR, CDR2 FQNEAQ (reference sequence). This CDR3 is 15 amino acids long. The CDR3 region has the DNA TGTGCCAGCAGCTTAGGGGAGTCGAGCAATCAGCCCCAGCATTTT. Amino acids: CASSLGESSNQPQHF.

V and J are TRBV6-5 and TRBJ1-5; 7 nucleotides match TRBD1. Germline CDR1 MNHEY, CDR2 SVGAGI. The junction had 1 base not matched to a gene; V was cut back by 5 bases and J by 6 bases. The CDR3 extends over 12 amino acids. The CDR3 region has the DNA TGTGCCAGCAGTCGACAGGGTCAGCCCCAGCATTTT. It codes for CASSRQGQPQHF.

The CDR3, as DNA: TGTGCCAGCAGCTTACTCAATAGGGACAGCGATAACTATGGCTACACCTTC. Amino acid sequence: CASSLLNRDSDNYGYTF. The gene calls are TRBV7-8 and TRBJ1-2; 7 positions agree with TRBD1. Trimming at V came to 2 bases and at J to 1 base, leaving 10 bases not matched to a gene. Per the germline V gene, CDR1 is SGHVS and CDR2 is FQNEAQ. The length of the CDR3 is 17 residues.

This chain links TRBV10-3 with TRBJ2-1; 9 nucleotides line up with TRBD2. The length of the CDR3 is 19 residues. V dropped 6 bases and J dropped 0; count of bases not matched to a gene: 15. Germline-derived CDR1 and CDR2 are ENHRY and SYGVKD. CDR3 protein: CAIRLAGEGGWSSYNEQFF. In DNA form, the CDR3 reads TGTGCCATCAGGTTAGCGGGAGAGGGTGGCTGGAGCTCCTACAATGAGCAGTTCTTC.

This clone was counted only a few times. The V and J genes are TRBV19 and TRBJ1-4, with no clear D. V was pared by 4 bases and J by 8 bases, with 14 bases between. This CDR3 has 14 residues. From germline, CDR1 is LNHDA and CDR2 SQIVND (reference sequence). CDR3 bases: TGTGCCAGTAGTAAGGTCTCTGTTGGAGAAAAACTGTTTTTT. Its translation is CASSKVSVGEKLFF.

In its sample, this clone was seen once. The J gene is TRBJ2-7, the V gene TRBV27; a possible D gene is TRBD1 (6 bases). The V end was cut by 6 bases, the J end by 5 bases, with 17 bases between. The germline gives CDR1 MNHEY, CDR2 SMNVEV (reference sequence). CDR3 length equals 14 residues. CDR3 amino acids: CASRQDRYINEQYF. DNA for the CDR3: TGTGCCAGCAGACAGGACAGATACATCAACGAGCAGTACTTC.

The chain employs TRBV6-6 and TRBJ2-3; no clear D gene. The CDR3 sequence is 16 residues long. Trimming stripped 0 bases from V and 2 bases from J, with 12 bases between. Germline V lookup: CDR1 MNHNY, CDR2 SVGAGI (reference sequence). The CDR3 reads CASSYSPPELTDTQYF. In DNA, the CDR3 is TGTGCCAGCAGTTACTCCCCCCCGGAGCTCACAGATACGCAGTATTTT.

The rearrangement uses TRBV6-6 and TRBJ1-1; no reliable D call. Trimming took 3 bases from V and 5 from J, leaving 10 bases between them. Per germline, CDR1 MNHNY and CDR2 SVGAGI (reference sequence). The CDR3 covers 13 residues. This chain's CDR3 is CASSYTRSTEAFF. CDR3 coding DNA: TGTGCCAGCAGTTATACCAGATCGACTGAAGCTTTCTTT.

This chain links TRBV9 with TRBJ2-3; D ambiguous. Trimming stripped 4 bases from V and 2 bases from J, with 8 bases between. CDR1 SGDLS and CDR2 YYNGEE come from the germline V gene. The CDR3 has 13 amino acids. The CDR3: CASSPRTTDTQYF. CDR3 bases: TGTGCCAGCAGCCCGCGGACCACAGATACGCAGTATTTT.

The chain couples TRBV6-1 to TRBJ2-1; no reliable D call. CDR3 length: 18 residues. V was trimmed by 4 bases and J by 5 bases, leaving 24 bases between them. CDR1 and CDR2 (germline): MNHNS, SASEGT. The CDR3 sequence is CASSVSYLGADSNNEQFF. CDR3 DNA: TGTGCCAGCAGTGTCTCTTATTTAGGTGCGGATTCCAACAATGAGCAGTTCTTC.

The gene calls are TRBV4-1 and TRBJ2-7; 7 bases fit TRBD1. The CDR3 spans 15 residues. CDR1 and CDR2 from the germline V gene are MGHRA and YSYEKL. Trimming cost V 5 bases and J 4 bases; bases outside gene matches: 11. The CDR3 DNA reads as TGCGCCAGCAGCTTTACCGGGACAGAGCCATACGAGCAGTACTTC. Translation gives CASSFTGTEPYEQYF.

This chain connects TRBV29-1 to TRBJ2-1; D possibly corresponds to TRBD1 (6 bases). Trimming took 4 bases from V and 0 from J, leaving 13 bases between them. CDR3 length equals 15 residues. Germline V CDR1 and CDR2: SQVTM, ANQGSEA. The DNA for the CDR3 is TGCAGCGTTGGACGGGACATCAGCTCCTACAATGAGCAGTTCTTC. Translated, it gives CSVGRDISSYNEQFF.

The rearrangement uses TRBV21-1 and TRBJ2-7; the table's D call TRBD1 went unverified against the DNA. TRBV21-1 is tagged as a pseudogene. The CDR3 runs 13 residues. The CDR3 DNA reads TGTGCCAGCACCCTGGCGGCAGGGCACGAGCAGTACTTC. The encoded protein is CASTLAAGHEQYF.

The chain has TRBV7-9 and TRBJ2-1, with unresolved D. Germline values: CDR1 SEHNR, CDR2 FQNEAQ (reference sequence). Between the trimmed V and J ends, which lost 0 bases and 10 bases, there was a span of 10 bases. This CDR3 comprises 13 residues. The chain's CDR3 is CASSLAPRAEQFF. The CDR3 DNA sequence: TGTGCCAGCAGCTTAGCGCCTCGAGCCGAGCAGTTCTTC.